These 31 T cell receptor beta chains were sequenced from one sample in a study of T-cell memory formation after mild COVID-19 (dated by TCRdb to the early 2020s). Library construction relied on 5' RACE. Sequencing was carried out with an Illumina NovaSeq 6000. In-frame beta chains were kept once TCRdb had trimmed the public reads at Q25 with fastp and called clones with MiXCR. Records with the same CDR3 protein are collapsed into one entry carrying the most frequent genes and DNA. This sample has tens of thousands of distinct CDR3 sequences in its table, and approximately 15% of those were observed once. Jointly, the top ten make up about 31% of the sample. The source material was PBMCs or a T cell subset sorted from them (not recorded which). All receptors come from an adult woman who had mild COVID-19 (a few samples of this study predate the infection). The sample titles of this study are shuffled in the database, so cell type and time point are left out; the donor was told from shared clones.

A few counts support this clonotype. As DNA, the CDR3 is TGCGCCAGCAGCCAAGCCTTAAGAGAATACGAGCAGTACTTC. Translation: CASSQALREYEQYF. J is TRBJ2-7 and V is TRBV4-1; D is undetermined. Looked up from germline, CDR1 is MGHRA and CDR2 is YSYEKL. The V end was cut by 1 base, the J end by 4 bases, with 11 bases between. CDR3 length equals 14 residues.

The table lists this clonotype with a few counts. The V call is TRBV27, the J call TRBJ2-2; D could derive from TRBD1 or TRBD2 (6 bases each). The CDR3 is made up of 14 amino acids. Between the trimmed V and J ends, which lost 5 bases and 4 bases, there was a span of 11 bases. The germline V gene encodes CDR1 MNHEY and CDR2 SMNVEV (reference sequence). CDR3 DNA: TGTGCCAGCAGTCCGGGGGCCGGCACCGGGGAGCTGTTTTTT. This codes for CASSPGAGTGELFF.

This chain connects TRBV7-2 to TRBJ1-1; perhaps TRBD1 as D (5 bases). V lost 3 bases to trimming and J lost 4 bases, with 9 bases between them. Germline CDR1 is SGHTA and CDR2 is FQGNSA. This CDR3 contains 13 residues. CDR3 amino acids: CASSFEGFTEAFF. The CDR3 DNA sequence: TGTGCCAGCAGCTTTGAGGGGTTCACTGAAGCTTTCTTT.

This clonotype was seen only a few times. This rearrangement joins TRBV7-9 to TRBJ1-1; D is ambiguous. Trimming left V 5 bases short and J 4 bases short, with 5 bases between. The CDR3 consists of 11 residues. Germline CDR1 SEHNR, CDR2 FQNEAQ (reference sequence). CDR3 residues: CASSVVTEAFF. In DNA form, the CDR3 reads TGTGCCAGCAGCGTTGTCACTGAAGCTTTCTTT. Complete variable domain (other parts from reference TRBV7-9 and TRBJ1-1): DTGVSQNPRHKITKRGQNVTFRCDPISEHNRLYWYRQTLGQGPEFLTYFQNEAQLEKSRLLSDRFSAERPKGSFSTLEIQRTEQGDSAMYLCASSVVTEAFFGQGTRLTVV.

The J gene is TRBJ2-7, the V gene TRBV2; 8 bases align to TRBD2. Germline V gene data show CDR1 as SNHLY and CDR2 as FYNNEI. The CDR3 runs 13 residues. V was clipped by 3 bases and J by 5 bases; unmatched bases: 3. The CDR3 nucleotides read TGTGCCAGCAGTGACGGGACTAGTGACGAGCAGTACTTC. It is translated as CASSDGTSDEQYF.

This clonotype has more than one count but fewer than ten. V and J are TRBV24-1 and TRBJ2-1, with 9 bases that match TRBD1. Germline CDR1 reads KGHDR; CDR2 reads SFDVKD. CDR3 length equals 14 residues. With V trimmed by 4 bases and J by 8 bases, 5 bases remained unmatched. The CDR3 DNA follows: TGTGCCACCAGTGACGAAACAGGGGGCGATGAGCAGTTCTTC. Its translation: CATSDETGGDEQFF.

Worth noting for this clonotype: The junction departs from the called germline gene at one end, perhaps through a read error. This sequence joins TRBV4-1 and TRBJ1-1, with D uncertain. Looked up from germline, CDR1 is MGHRA and CDR2 is YSYEKL. This CDR3 spans 15 amino acids. CDR3 in DNA: TGCGACAGCAGCCCCTCTACCCAATTGGTCACTGAAGCTTTCTTT. This encodes CDSSPSTQLVTEAFF.

This clonotype came up a few times. V gene TRBV5-1 combines with J gene TRBJ2-2; the match to TRBD1 covers 7 bases. The length of the CDR3 is 16 residues. CDR1 is SGHRS and CDR2 is YFSETQ in the germline V gene. The trim removed 4 bases at V and 3 bases at J, leaving 9 bases unmatched. The CDR3 is CASSAGTDFYTGELFF. Written as DNA, the CDR3 is TGCGCCAGCAGCGCCGGGACAGACTTTTACACCGGGGAGCTGTTTTTT.

The chain uses TRBV20-1 and TRBJ2-7; 7 nucleotides agree with TRBD2. The CDR3 spans 14 residues. Trimming removed 0 bases from V and 2 bases from J; junction bases left unmatched: 4. In germline, CDR1 is DFQATT, CDR2 SNEGSKA (reference sequence). CDR3 DNA sequence: TGCAGTGCTAGAGACCTAGCGGAGGCCTACGAGCAGTACTTC. Amino acid sequence: CSARDLAEAYEQYF.

This clonotype was counted only a few times. The chain employs TRBV12-3 or TRBV12-4 and TRBJ2-1, with 7 bases lining up with TRBD2. The CDR3 runs 15 residues. Trimming cost V 3 bases and J 5 bases; bases outside gene matches: 7. The CDR3 DNA reads as TGTGCCAGCAGTTTTCGACGGGAGGTCCACAATGAGCAGTTCTTC. Amino acid sequence: CASSFRREVHNEQFF.

The rearrangement joins TRBV4-1 to TRBJ2-1, with 9 bases matching TRBD2. The CDR3 runs 15 residues. Per the germline V gene, CDR1 is MGHRA and CDR2 is YSYEKL. Losses at the gene ends were 0 bases for V and 10 bases for J; bases not matched to a gene: 7. CDR3 sequence: CASSQDLTSGIEQFF. CDR3 nucleotide sequence: TGCGCCAGCAGCCAAGATCTGACTAGCGGTATCGAGCAGTTCTTC.

This clonotype showed up just a few times. This chain connects TRBV2 to TRBJ2-3; possibly TRBD1 for D (6 bases). In germline, CDR1 is SNHLY, CDR2 FYNNEI. This CDR3 has 14 amino acids. The V and J ends lost 10 bases and 4 bases respectively, with 18 bases between them. The CDR3 spells CATTRDNAPDTQYF. In DNA, the CDR3 is TGTGCCACCACCCGGGACAACGCCCCAGATACGCAGTATTTT.

This chain uses TRBV29-1 with TRBJ2-7; TRBD1 matches at 7 bases. The V and J ends lost 0 bases and 5 bases, in that order; junction bases with no gene match: 1. The CDR3 sequence is 12 residues long. Germline CDR1 is SQVTM and CDR2 is ANQGSEA. CDR3 DNA sequence: TGCAGCGTTGAAGAGGGGACAGACGAGCAGTACTTC. Protein product: CSVEEGTDEQYF.

Only a few counts were recorded for this clonotype. This chain joins TRBV12-3 or TRBV12-4 and TRBJ2-1, with D perhaps matching TRBD1 (5 bases). CDR3 size: 16 residues. The ends were cut back, 5 bases at V and 6 bases at J, with 20 bases in the middle. The CDR3 coding sequence is TGTGCCAGCAGTCCCCCCGCCGCAGGGTTAATCAATGAGCAGTTCTTC. Its translation is CASSPPAAGLINEQFF.

The CDR3 nucleotides read TGTGCCAGCAGCTTAAGGGGTGGCAGTGGGAACACTGAAGCTTTCTTT. It specifies CASSLRGGSGNTEAFF. The gene calls are TRBV7-8 and TRBJ1-1, with D perhaps TRBD1 (5 bases). V lost 2 bases to trimming and J lost 1 base, with 14 bases between them. This CDR3 contains 16 residues. Germline CDR1 is SGHVS and CDR2 is FQNEAQ.

The chain is built from TRBV7-2 and TRBJ1-1; D is unresolved. V was clipped by 5 bases and J by 0 bases, with 7 bases between them. The CDR3 consists of 13 residues. The V gene's germline CDR1 is SGHTA and CDR2 FQGNSA. CDR3 sequence: CASSPTMNTEAFF. CDR3 DNA: TGTGCCAGCAGCCCCACAATGAACACTGAAGCTTTCTTT.

The J gene is TRBJ2-3, the V gene TRBV6-5; D might be TRBD1 or TRBD2, each matching 5 bases. V gave up 5 bases and J gave up 6 bases, with 15 bases separating them. This CDR3 has 14 residues. Germline V gene data show CDR1 as MNHEY and CDR2 as SVGAGI. The CDR3 is CASSTGQSPDTQYF. In DNA form, the CDR3 reads TGTGCCAGCAGTACGGGGCAGTCTCCGGATACGCAGTATTTT.

This clonotype was found a few times. This chain joins TRBV15 and TRBJ2-3; D not certain. The CDR3 has 16 residues. V lost 5 bases to trimming and J lost 2 bases, with 17 bases between them. Germline V CDR1 and CDR2: LNHNV, YYDKDF (reference sequence). CDR3 loop: CATSAVIGAFTDTQYF. The CDR3 nucleotides read TGTGCCACCAGCGCCGTTATTGGAGCCTTCACAGATACGCAGTATTTT.

In this sample, this clonotype turned up a few times. The chain employs TRBV3-1 and TRBJ2-7; D tentatively reads TRBD1 or TRBD2 (6 bases each). Germline loops: CDR1 LGHDT, CDR2 YNNKEL (reference sequence). Trimming cost V 4 bases and J 4 bases, with 14 bases left between them. The CDR3 is 14 amino acids. The CDR3 nucleotides are TGTGCCAGCAGCCTTGGGACACGGGGGTACGAGCAGTACTTC. Translated, it gives CASSLGTRGYEQYF.

A few counts support this clonotype. This chain links TRBV10-3 with TRBJ1-6; TRBD1 might be the D (6 bases). The CDR3 sequence is 16 residues long. From germline, CDR1 is ENHRY and CDR2 SYGVKD. The V end lost 3 bases, the J end lost 8 bases, and 17 bases lay between the germline ends. This CDR3 reads CAISEDEGHRYSPLHF. DNA for the CDR3: TGTGCCATCAGTGAAGACGAGGGACACAGATATTCACCCCTCCACTTT.

This clonotype was detected only a few times. CDR3 region: CASSIGTSAQETQYF. The DNA of the CDR3 is TGTGCCAGCAGCATCGGGACTAGCGCTCAAGAGACCCAGTACTTC. V usage is TRBV7-9 and J usage is TRBJ2-5, with TRBD2 matching over 10 bases. Germline-derived CDR1 and CDR2 are SEHNR and FQNEAQ (reference sequence). This CDR3 is 15 amino acids long. Unmatched junction bases numbered 5, after V lost 5 bases and J lost 2 bases.

Details on this clonotype: Germline and junction disagree at one end, which may indicate a read error. The genes are TRBV5-6 and TRBJ2-1, with D possibly being TRBD1 or TRBD2 (6 bases each). Germline assignment: CDR1 SGHDT and CDR2 YYEEEE. The CDR3 spans 11 residues. The DNA for the CDR3 is TGTGCCAGCAGCTTTGACGGAGGGGGGATCTTC. Amino acid sequence: CASSFDGGGIF.

The chain combines TRBV9 with TRBJ2-7; maybe TRBD1 (5 bases). Germline V CDR1 and CDR2: SGDLS, YYNGEE. This CDR3 is built from 14 residues. The germline V and J ends were trimmed by 1 base and 7 bases, with 15 bases remaining between them. CDR3 region: CASSVSSGLGEQYF. DNA for the CDR3: TGTGCCAGCAGCGTATCCTCAGGGCTCGGAGAGCAGTACTTC.

This clonotype showed up just a few times. The V and J genes are TRBV20-1 and TRBJ2-1; no clear D. This CDR3 has 11 amino acids. Looked up from germline, CDR1 is DFQATT and CDR2 is SNEGSKA (reference sequence). V was shortened by 6 bases and J by 10 bases, with 13 bases between the two germline ends. The CDR3 DNA sequence: TGCAGTGCCCTCTTGGGCTCCGAGCAGTTCTTC. Amino acids: CSALLGSEQFF.

This clonotype was counted a few times. The V gene is TRBV11-3, the J gene TRBJ2-7, with D tentatively TRBD2 (5 bases). In germline, CDR1 is SGHNT, CDR2 YENEEA. This CDR3 contains 15 residues. Trimming left V 5 bases short and J 2 bases short, with 16 bases between. In nucleotides, the CDR3 is TGTGCCAGCAGCCGCGAGGGCGGAGCCCCCTACGAGCAGTACTTC. It codes for CASSREGGAPYEQYF. Supplemented by reference TRBV11-3 and TRBJ2-7, the full variable domain reads EAGVVQSPRYKIIEKKQPVAFWCNPISGHNTLYWYLQNLGQGPELLIRYENEEAVDDSQLPKDRFSAERLKGVDSTLKIQPAELGDSAVYLCASSREGGAPYEQYFGPGTRLTVT.

V usage is TRBV24-1 and J usage is TRBJ1-4; D not certain. CDR1 KGHDR and CDR2 SFDVKD come from the germline V gene. The V and J ends lost 2 bases and 8 bases respectively, with 8 bases between them. The CDR3 loop spans 13 amino acids. In DNA form, the CDR3 reads TGTGCCACCAGTGATTCGAGCGGAGAAAAACTGTTTTTT. Translated: CATSDSSGEKLFF.

This clonotype was seen only a few times. The chain has TRBV7-9 and TRBJ2-1; 11 bases are a match to TRBD2. Trimming took 2 bases from V and 6 from J; bases not matched to a gene: 6. The CDR3 extends over 16 amino acids. Germline V gene data show CDR1 as SEHNR and CDR2 as FQNEAQ (reference sequence). The CDR3 loop reads CASSLSGLADGNEQFF. CDR3 sequence (DNA): TGTGCCAGCAGCTTATCGGGACTAGCGGACGGCAATGAGCAGTTCTTC.

The rearrangement uses TRBV4-1 and TRBJ2-3; 9 bases are shared with TRBD1. The V segment lost 1 base and the J segment 2 bases; nucleotides outside the gene matches: 4. This CDR3 comprises 16 residues. Germline V gives CDR1 MGHRA, CDR2 YSYEKL. For the CDR3, the DNA is TGCGCCAGCAGCCAAGTCCGGGACAGGGACACAGATACGCAGTATTTT. It encodes CASSQVRDRDTDTQYF.

This clonotype appeared a few times. The V and J genes are TRBV12-3 or TRBV12-4 and TRBJ2-5; D may be TRBD1 or TRBD2 (5 bases each). With 3 bases removed from V and 1 base from J, the gap between germline ends came to 9 bases. There are 14 residues in the CDR3. The CDR3 region has the DNA TGTGCCAGCAGTTTTGTGGGGACCCAAGAGACCCAGTACTTC. Amino acids: CASSFVGTQETQYF.

This clonotype was picked up a small number of times. The gene calls are TRBV4-2 and TRBJ2-1, with 9 bases that match TRBD2. The germline CDR1 and CDR2 sequences are LGHNA and YNFKEQ. V lost 1 base, J lost 7 bases, and 8 bases stayed unmatched. This CDR3 is built from 16 residues. This chain's CDR3 is CASSQVLAGFRNEQFF. The CDR3 nucleotides are TGTGCCAGCAGCCAAGTCCTAGCGGGATTTCGAAATGAGCAGTTCTTC.

The gene calls are TRBV9 and TRBJ2-3; perhaps TRBD2 as D (5 bases). This CDR3 contains 12 residues. Germline assignment: CDR1 SGDLS and CDR2 YYNGEE. V shed 4 bases and J shed 7 bases, with 10 bases lying between them. CDR3 loop: CASSPRGHTQYF. DNA of the CDR3: TGTGCCAGCAGCCCCAGAGGGCATACGCAGTATTTT.